The 32 T cell receptor beta chains reported below all come from one sample, sequenced in a study of CD8 T cell repertoires and HIV-1 epitope variants. The assay was immunoSEQ multiplex PCR, and TCRdb's table has in-frame clones only and misses some. The sample yields some 5,000 clones, about 65% seen once. The antigens these receptors bind are not known. The source material was cultured CD8+ T cells derived from PBMCs. The receptor set was obtained from a male donor with HIV.

The chain couples TRBV5-4 to TRBJ2-1; TRBD1 matches at 8 bases. V dropped 0 bases and J dropped 6; count of bases not matched to a gene: 8. Germline lookup yields CDR1 SGHNT and CDR2 YYREEE (reference sequence). The CDR3 is 16 residues long. CDR3 amino acids: CASSLVVGGTGNEQFF. In DNA, the CDR3 is TGTGCCAGCAGCTTGGTTGTTGGCGGGACAGGCAATGAGCAGTTCTTC.

V is TRBV19 and J is TRBJ1-1; weak D call: TRBD1 (5 bases). With 3 bases removed from V and 2 bases from J, the gap between germline ends came to 7 bases. Germline loops: CDR1 LNHDA, CDR2 SQIVND (reference sequence). This CDR3 contains 13 residues. CDR3 sequence reads: CASSITGNTEAFF. The CDR3 DNA reads TGTGCCAGTAGTATTACAGGAAACACTGAAGCTTTCTTT.

The gene calls are TRBV9 and TRBJ2-7; D gene unclear. The germline V gene has CDR1 SGDLS and CDR2 YYNGEE. V lost 3 bases and J lost 2, with 18 bases in between. The CDR3 has 16 amino acids. The CDR3 nucleotides read TGTGCCAGCAGCGGCGGTCCCCAAACTGCAACCTACGAGCAGTACTTC. It encodes CASSGGPQTATYEQYF.

This clone has only a few counts. The chain is built from TRBV5-4 and TRBJ2-7; D is tentatively TRBD1 or TRBD2 (5 bases each). CDR3 length: 13 amino acids. Trimming left V 2 bases short and J 7 bases short, with 13 bases between. Germline V gene data show CDR1 as SGHNT and CDR2 as YYREEE (reference sequence). The CDR3 sequence is CASSFGGFGEQYF. The CDR3 DNA sequence: TGTGCCAGCAGCTTTGGGGGTTTCGGGGAGCAGTACTTC.

The chain joins TRBV2 to TRBJ2-7, with 9 bases matching TRBD1. The CDR3 loop spans 15 amino acids. Losses at the gene ends were 3 bases for V and 5 bases for J; bases not matched to a gene: 8. The germline V gene encodes CDR1 SNHLY and CDR2 FYNNEI. CDR3 loop: CASSEAFGTGNEQYF. DNA of the CDR3: TGTGCCAGCAGTGAGGCGTTCGGGACAGGGAACGAGCAGTACTTC.

There are a few counts of this clone. The rearrangement links TRBV7-6 to TRBJ2-7, with 14 bases aligning to TRBD2. The CDR3 totals 18 residues. V trimming: 5 bases; J trimming: 0 bases; junction bases outside the gene matches: 9. CDR1 is SGHVS, CDR2 FNYEAQ, per germline. The chain's CDR3 is CASSHGLAGGTSSYEQYF. In nucleotides, the CDR3 is TGTGCCAGCAGCCACGGACTAGCGGGAGGTACTAGCTCCTACGAGCAGTACTTC.

This clone occurred a few times. The chain joins TRBV7-2 to TRBJ2-3, with 16 bases fitting TRBD2. The trim removed 3 bases at V and 2 bases at J, leaving 2 bases unmatched. The CDR3 runs to 17 residues. In germline, CDR1 is SGHTA, CDR2 FQGNSA. CDR3 DNA sequence: TGTGCCAGCAGCTTGGGACTAGCGGGAGGGCCCACAGATACGCAGTATTTT. Translating gives CASSLGLAGGPTDTQYF.

The chain carries TRBV29-1 and TRBJ2-1; TRBD1 aligns across 8 bases. Germline CDR1 reads SQVTM; CDR2 reads ANQGSEA. The CDR3 has 14 residues. V trimming: 3 bases; J trimming: 4 bases; junction bases outside the gene matches: 5. CDR3 sequence reads: CSVDHWDRYNEQFF. CDR3 nucleotide sequence: TGCAGCGTTGACCACTGGGACAGGTACAATGAGCAGTTCTTC.

This clone came up a few times. The chain uses TRBV2 and TRBJ1-1; D gene ambiguous. V lost 3 bases and J 1 base, leaving 6 bases between the germline ends. The CDR3 length is 13 residues. Germline loops: CDR1 SNHLY, CDR2 FYNNEI. The DNA for the CDR3 is TGTGCCAGCAGTGACTGGGGGAACACTGAAGCTTTCTTT. Protein product: CASSDWGNTEAFF.

CDR3 sequence: CAWSVLGDTGELFF. The CDR3, as DNA: TGTGCCTGGAGTGTATTGGGGGACACCGGGGAGCTGTTTTTT. The rearrangement links TRBV30 to TRBJ2-2; D assignment may be TRBD1 or TRBD2 (5 bases each). CDR3 size: 14 residues. Germline CDR1 GTSNPN, CDR2 SVGIG (reference sequence). With 0 bases removed from V and 3 bases from J, the gap between germline ends came to 8 bases.

This clone was seen just once. This rearrangement joins TRBV7-8 to TRBJ1-2, with 8 bases that match TRBD1. The CDR3 runs 15 residues. With 1 base clipped from V and 7 bases from J, the junction kept 8 bases outside the gene matches. The germline CDR1 and CDR2 sequences are SGHVS and FQNEAQ. The CDR3 reads CASSLGLTGEVGYTF. The CDR3, as DNA: TGTGCCAGCAGCTTAGGTCTGACAGGGGAGGTTGGCTACACCTTC.

The chain is built from TRBV7-2 and TRBJ2-3; the D is unclear. CDR1 and CDR2 (germline): SGHTA, FQGNSA. The CDR3 runs to 12 residues. The V end was cut by 3 bases, the J end by 4 bases, with 5 bases between. This chain's CDR3 is CASSFEPDTQYF. DNA of the CDR3: TGTGCCAGCAGCTTTGAGCCAGATACGCAGTATTTT. The whole variable domain, remainder taken from reference TRBV7-2 and TRBJ2-3, is GAGVSQSPSNKVTEKGKDVELRCDPISGHTALYWYRQSLGQGLEFLIYFQGNSAPDKSGLPSDRFSAERTGGSVSTLTIQRTQQEDSAVYLCASSFEPDTQYFGPGTRLTVL.

V is TRBV5-1 and J is TRBJ2-7; D gene uncertain. V lost 1 base and J lost 2, with 10 bases in between. From germline, CDR1 is SGHRS and CDR2 YFSETQ. The CDR3 totals 14 residues. The CDR3, as DNA: TGCGCCAGCAGCTTGATCGAATCTACCTACGAGCAGTACTTC. This gives the protein CASSLIESTYEQYF.

The genes are TRBV2 and TRBJ1-2, with D possibly being TRBD1 (5 bases). The germline V gene has CDR1 SNHLY and CDR2 FYNNEI. Trimming left V 11 bases short and J 3 bases short, with 16 bases between. The CDR3 extends over 13 amino acids. In DNA, the CDR3 is TGTGCCCCGAGGGCAGGGCTTGACTATGGCTACACCTTC. Translation gives CAPRAGLDYGYTF.

The chain couples TRBV30 to TRBJ2-3, with TRBD2 identical over 8 bases. The CDR3 sequence is 14 residues long. V dropped 0 bases and J dropped 4; count of bases not matched to a gene: 3. Germline CDR1 is GTSNPN and CDR2 is SVGIG (reference sequence). The CDR3 DNA reads as TGTGCCTGGAGTGTACATAGCGGGGCAGATACGCAGTATTTT. It is translated as CAWSVHSGADTQYF.

This sequence joins TRBV11-3 and TRBJ2-1; 8 bases are a match to TRBD2. The CDR3 loop spans 14 amino acids. In germline, CDR1 is SGHNT, CDR2 YENEEA. Trimming at V came to 1 base and at J to 6 bases, leaving 2 bases not matched to a gene. The CDR3 sequence is CASSLAGGTNEQFF. The CDR3 DNA reads TGTGCCAGCAGCTTAGCGGGAGGGACCAATGAGCAGTTCTTC.

The table lists this clone with a count of one. The chain links TRBV15 to TRBJ2-1, with 7 bases aligning to TRBD1. Germline CDR1 LNHNV, CDR2 YYDKDF (reference sequence). Germline trimming cut 3 bases from V and 8 bases from J; bases unmatched to any gene: 4. CDR3 length: 13 residues. CDR3 region: CATSRNRGHEQFF. As DNA, the CDR3 is TGTGCCACCAGCAGGAACAGGGGTCATGAGCAGTTCTTC.

This clone ranks as large. The chain combines TRBV2 with TRBJ2-1; TRBD2 is a possible D gene (7 bases). Trimming left V 3 bases short and J 7 bases short, with 13 bases between. The CDR3 loop spans 14 amino acids. Per the germline V gene, CDR1 is SNHLY and CDR2 is FYNNEI. The CDR3 loop reads CASSEGGTLNEQFF. CDR3 nucleotides: TGTGCCAGCAGTGAGGGGGGGACATTGAATGAGCAGTTCTTC.

The CDR3 DNA reads as TGTGCCTGGAGTGTATTTCAGGGGACCTACGAGCAGTACTTC. Its translation is CAWSVFQGTYEQYF. The rearrangement links TRBV30 to TRBJ2-7; D might be TRBD1 (6 bases). Trimming pared 0 bases from V and 2 bases from J, leaving 11 bases between. CDR1 is GTSNPN and CDR2 is SVGIG in the germline V gene (reference sequence). The CDR3 contains 14 residues. The full variable domain, rest sourced from reference TRBV30 and TRBJ2-7, is SQTIHQWPATLVQPVGSPLSLECTVEGTSNPNLYWYRQAAGRGLQLLFYSVGIGQISSEVPQNLSASRPQDRQFILSSKKLLLSDSGFYLCAWSVFQGTYEQYFGPGTRLTVT.

The chain has TRBV28 and TRBJ2-3; the D is unclear. Germline CDR1 reads MDHEN; CDR2 reads SYDVKM. The CDR3 length is 11 residues. Trimming left V 1 base short and J 6 bases short, with 2 bases between. CDR3 in amino acids: CASSLSDTQYF. CDR3 coding DNA: TGTGCCAGCAGTTTATCGGATACGCAGTATTTT.

This chain connects TRBV7-6 to TRBJ1-1; TRBD1 might be the D (5 bases). CDR3 length: 14 residues. CDR1 and CDR2 from the germline V gene are SGHVS and FNYEAQ. V lost 4 bases to trimming and J lost 1 base, with 10 bases between them. In nucleotides, the CDR3 is TGTGCCAGCAGCTCCATGGACAAGAACACTGAAGCTTTCTTT. Translation gives CASSSMDKNTEAFF.

The J gene is TRBJ2-7, the V gene TRBV5-4, with TRBD1 identical over 8 bases. The CDR3 loop spans 14 amino acids. V lost 2 bases to trimming and J lost 1 base; unmatched junction nucleotides: 2. Germline CDR1 and CDR2: SGHNT and YYREEE (reference sequence). CDR3 amino acids: CASSFGQGSYEQYF. CDR3 DNA: TGTGCCAGCAGCTTCGGACAGGGTTCCTACGAGCAGTACTTC.

The rearrangement joins TRBV28 to TRBJ1-2, with 7 bases that match TRBD1. CDR1 is MDHEN, CDR2 SYDVKM, per germline. After removal of 5 bases from V and 2 bases from J, the junction contained 5 bases not matched to a gene. The CDR3 runs to 14 residues. This CDR3 reads CASSADRANYGYTF. The CDR3 bases are TGTGCCAGCAGTGCTGACAGGGCCAACTATGGCTACACCTTC.

The J gene is TRBJ2-3, the V gene TRBV5-8, with a weak D call TRBD2 (5 bases). CDR3 length equals 14 residues. V lost 3 bases, J lost 2 bases, and 10 bases lay in between. Per the germline V gene, CDR1 is SGHTS and CDR2 is YDEGEE. CDR3 nucleotide sequence: TGTGCCAGCAGCTACGGACGGGACACAGATACGCAGTATTTT. This codes for CASSYGRDTDTQYF.

CDR3 region: CASSPSGQGNVANQPQHF. For the CDR3, the DNA is TGTGCCAGCTCACCTTCCGGACAGGGTAATGTTGCAAATCAGCCCCAGCATTTT. The V gene is TRBV18, the J gene TRBJ1-5; 8 bases match TRBD1. The CDR3 runs to 18 residues. In germline, CDR1 is KGHSH, CDR2 LQKENI. The V and J ends lost 3 bases and 4 bases, in that order; junction bases with no gene match: 14. The variable domain in full, completed from reference TRBV18 and TRBJ1-5, reads NAGVMQNPRHLVRRRGQEARLRCSPMKGHSHVYWYRQLPEEGLKFMVYLQKENIIDESGMPKERFSAEFPKEGPSILRIQQVVRGDSAAYFCASSPSGQGNVANQPQHFGDGTRLSIL.

V gene TRBV13 combines with J gene TRBJ2-1, with D possibly TRBD2 on 6 matching bases. V lost 4 bases to trimming and J lost 2 bases, with 9 bases between them. This CDR3 spans 14 amino acids. Germline CDR1 reads PRHDT; CDR2 reads FYEKMQ (reference sequence). The CDR3 here is CASSSGGPYNEQFF. CDR3 bases: TGTGCCAGCAGCTCCGGGGGACCCTACAATGAGCAGTTCTTC.

This chain connects TRBV7-9 to TRBJ2-1; 10 bases line up with TRBD2. The CDR3 has 14 residues. V was clipped by 2 bases and J by 7 bases; unmatched bases: 2. Germline CDR1 SEHNR, CDR2 FQNEAQ (reference sequence). CDR3 in DNA: TGTGCCAGCAGCTTAACGGGACTAGCGAATGAGCAGTTCTTC. Translated, it gives CASSLTGLANEQFF.

This clone turned up a few times. The V and J genes are TRBV19 and TRBJ1-5, with TRBD1 matching over 7 bases. In germline, CDR1 is LNHDA, CDR2 SQIVND (reference sequence). After removal of 4 bases from V and 2 bases from J, the junction contained 11 bases not matched to a gene. CDR3 size: 17 residues. The CDR3 DNA is TGTGCCAGTAGTAGCCCCCGAGACAGGGTCGGCAATCAGCCCCAGCATTTT. Translated: CASSSPRDRVGNQPQHF.

CDR3 sequence (DNA): TGCGCCAGCAGCCCACAACTTGGTACGGATACGCAGTATTTT. Translated, it gives CASSPQLGTDTQYF. The chain couples TRBV4-1 to TRBJ2-3; no definite D call. Germline CDR1 MGHRA, CDR2 YSYEKL. The CDR3 spans 14 residues. V was shortened by 4 bases and J by 6 bases, with 14 bases between the two germline ends.

This clone was seen a few times. The CDR3 spells CASSARLAGGAPDTQYF. The CDR3 coding sequence is TGCGCCAGCAGCGCACGACTAGCGGGAGGGGCCCCAGATACGCAGTATTTT. The chain employs TRBV5-1 and TRBJ2-3; the match to TRBD2 covers 14 bases. The CDR3 is 17 amino acids. The germline gives CDR1 SGHRS, CDR2 YFSETQ. V dropped 4 bases and J dropped 4; count of bases not matched to a gene: 8.

This clone is categorized as medium-sized. V usage is TRBV6-1 and J usage is TRBJ2-7, with D perhaps matching TRBD1 (5 bases). This CDR3 has 14 residues. V was clipped by 3 bases and J by 0 bases, with 9 bases between them. Germline values: CDR1 MNHNS, CDR2 SASEGT. The CDR3 coding sequence is TGTGCCAGCAGTGATCAGGGAAGCTCCTACGAGCAGTACTTC. Protein product: CASSDQGSSYEQYF.

The rearrangement joins TRBV29-1 to TRBJ1-1; 9 bases map to TRBD1. The V gene end was trimmed by 7 bases and the J gene end by 1 base; junction bases not matched to a gene: 7. Germline V gene data show CDR1 as SQVTM and CDR2 as ANQGSEA. The CDR3 is 14 residues long. DNA of the CDR3: TGCAGCGCGACAGGGGGATTAGGGAACACTGAAGCTTTCTTT. This sequence encodes CSATGGLGNTEAFF. The entire variable domain, with the rest obtained from reference TRBV29-1 and TRBJ1-1, is as follows: SAVISQKPSRDICQRGTSLTIQCQVDSQVTMMFWYRQQPGQSLTLIATANQGSEATYESGFVIDKFPISRPNLTFSTLTVSNMSPEDSSIYLCSATGGLGNTEAFFGQGTRLTVV.